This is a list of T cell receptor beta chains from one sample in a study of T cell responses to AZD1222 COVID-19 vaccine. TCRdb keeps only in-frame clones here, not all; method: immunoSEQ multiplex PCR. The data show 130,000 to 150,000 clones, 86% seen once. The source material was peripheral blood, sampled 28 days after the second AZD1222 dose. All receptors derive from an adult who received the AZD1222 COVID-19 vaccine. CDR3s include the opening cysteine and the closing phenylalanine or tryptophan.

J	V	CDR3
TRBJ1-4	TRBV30	CAWTLGPAGEKLFF
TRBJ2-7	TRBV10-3	CAISESWASGAYEQYF
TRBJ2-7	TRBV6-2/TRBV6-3	CASSYSRGSGTYEQYF
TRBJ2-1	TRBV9	CASSVVPIYNEQFF
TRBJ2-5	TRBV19	CASGVRGITETQYF
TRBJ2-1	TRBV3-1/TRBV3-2	CASSRSTRKQFF
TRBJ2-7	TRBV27	CASSKAGGYYKQYF
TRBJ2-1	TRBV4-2	CASSQDVDWWQFF
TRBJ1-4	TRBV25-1	CASSDQTGPNEKLFF
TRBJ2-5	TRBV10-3	CAISGAGVQETQYF
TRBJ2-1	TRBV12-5	CASGLVTILAGASYNEQFF
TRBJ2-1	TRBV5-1	CASSLGFRSSYNEQFF
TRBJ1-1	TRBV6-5	CASSYSGGTEAFF
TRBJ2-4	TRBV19	CASSIGLVLAKNIQYF
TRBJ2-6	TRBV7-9	CASSHEQGAKSGANVLTF
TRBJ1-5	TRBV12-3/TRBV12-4	CASTPAGNQPQHF
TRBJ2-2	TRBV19	CASSRTSGPTTGELFF
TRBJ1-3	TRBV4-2	CASSQDRPSSGNTIYF
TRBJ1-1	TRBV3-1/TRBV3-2	CASSQWQLNTEAFF
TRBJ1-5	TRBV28	CASSLGAGISNQPQHF
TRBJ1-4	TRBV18	CASSQRDPTMGEKLFF
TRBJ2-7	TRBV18	CASSPPGLADYEQYF
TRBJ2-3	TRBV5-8	CASSSAYLAGPTDTQYF
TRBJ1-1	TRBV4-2	CASSQKGGGLIGTEAFF